This TCR beta chain was sequenced in a study of T cells in Graves' hyperthyroidism and ophthalmopathy. CDR1 and CDR2 from the germline V gene are MNHEY and SMNVEV (reference sequence). This CDR3 has 14 amino acids. Using RNA transcripts as the source, TCR beta CDR3 regions were amplified. When the TCR CDR3 underwent first-round RT-PCR, the HTBI primer set was used. MiXCR, applied by TCRdb to the multiplex PCR reads, yields one record per CDR3 protein. The sample has around 190,000 distinct CDR3 sequences; about 15% are singletons. On this clonotype itself: Sequence at one end of the junction differs from germline and may be a read error.

The receptor was derived from a woman in her 50s with Graves' hyperthyroidism. V usage is TRBV27 and J usage is TRBJ1-2; TRBD1 matches at 7 bases. The sequencing input was blood. Written as DNA, the CDR3 is TGTGCCAGCAGTCCCAGGGGGGCGATCTATGGCAACACCTTC. Its protein is CASSPRGAIYGNTF.